The entry below describes one T cell receptor (beta chain). Its specificity is unknown. Positively selected for CCR7, the CD45RO-negative cells used as naive CD8 cells excluded terminally differentiated effector memory CD45RA+ cells. This sample is part of a study of shared clonotypes between healthy human individuals. The CDR3 is made up of 11 amino acids. V lost 7 bases and J lost 9, with 13 bases in between. Germline V gene sequence: CDR1 MGHDK, CDR2 SYGVNS. The study's findings and limits: Generation probability values for non-shared clonotypes were lower than those for clonotypes shared by all four donors. Only a few donors were included, so the genetic and exposure-history diversity represented was limited.

Some clones are missing from TCRdb's copy, which holds only in-frame ones; the method was immunoSEQ multiplex PCR. Altogether 2 million to 2.5 million clones are present, 85% to 95% being singletons, with the ten largest covering under 2%. The source is a man between 18 and 29 years old in good health. Some clones in this sample may be carry-over from other donors' samples. The chain carries TRBV25-1 and TRBJ2-7; D is unresolved. Sequencing used naive CD8+ T cells from PBMCs. DNA of the CDR3: TGTGCCAGCACCCCTGGCCTTGGGCAGTACTTC. This encodes CASTPGLGQYF.